The 20 T cell receptor beta chains reported below all come from one sample, sequenced in a study of beta chain features in type 1 diabetes. Expressed TCRB transcripts were sequenced, since all the RNA that had been isolated was reverse transcribed. Sequencing used immunoSEQ multiplex PCR; TCRdb keeps in-frame clones, though not all of them. The repertoire holds some 63,000 clones, with around 63% as singletons. Material for sequencing was Tregs from blood. The receptors were gathered from a woman aged 18-35 years in good health.

The genes are TRBV5-1 and TRBJ2-7; perhaps TRBD2 as D (6 bases). CDR3 length: 13 residues. V gave up 7 bases and J gave up 2 bases, with 13 bases separating them. Germline V gene data show CDR1 as SGHRS and CDR2 as YFSETQ. The CDR3 spells CASRGSYPYEQYF. In DNA form, the CDR3 reads TGCGCCAGCCGGGGGAGCTACCCCTACGAGCAGTACTTC. The entire variable domain, with the rest obtained from reference TRBV5-1 and TRBJ2-7, is as follows: KAGVTQTPRYLIKTRGQQVTLSCSPISGHRSVSWYQQTPGQGLQFLFEYFSETQRNKGNFPGRFSGRQFSNSRSEMNVSTLELGDSALYLCASRGSYPYEQYFGPGTRLTVT.

V usage is TRBV4-1 and J usage is TRBJ1-2; TRBD1 aligns across 9 bases. This CDR3 is 17 amino acids long. Germline lookup yields CDR1 MGHRA and CDR2 YSYEKL. V lost 4 bases, J lost 4 bases, and 13 bases stayed unmatched. As DNA, the CDR3 is TGCGCCAGCAGCCCGCAAGTTACAGGGGGCTATGGCTATGGCTACACCTTC. It specifies CASSPQVTGGYGYGYTF.

This clone occurred a few times. The rearrangement joins TRBV10-3 to TRBJ2-1; TRBD1 matches 12 bases. Germline V gene lookup returns CDR1 ENHRY and CDR2 SYGVKD. The V gene end was trimmed by 10 bases and the J gene end by 6 bases; junction bases not matched to a gene: 7. This CDR3 is 14 amino acids long. The CDR3 sequence: CATTGDRGRNEQFF. The CDR3 DNA follows: TGTGCCACCACTGGGGACAGGGGGCGCAATGAGCAGTTCTTC.

The chain is built from TRBV6-1 and TRBJ1-6; TRBD1 matches 9 bases. The CDR3 loop spans 14 amino acids. CDR1 MNHNS and CDR2 SASEGT come from the germline V gene. With 8 bases clipped from V and 12 bases from J, the junction kept 11 bases outside the gene matches. The CDR3 region is CASLPGQGFGPLHF. CDR3 sequence (DNA): TGTGCCAGCCTTCCGGGACAGGGTTTTGGACCCCTCCACTTT.

This clone was detected only once. The chain uses TRBV5-1 and TRBJ2-5; weak D call: TRBD2 (6 bases). The CDR3 contains 14 residues. Germline CDR1 and CDR2: SGHRS and YFSETQ. V shed 1 base and J shed 3 bases, with 10 bases lying between them. Here the CDR3 DNA reads TGCGCCAGCAGCTTGTCTCCGGGGGAAGAGACCCAGTACTTC. Translation: CASSLSPGEETQYF.

A few counts support this clone. The chain employs TRBV6-6 and TRBJ1-3; 9 positions match TRBD1. With V trimmed by 3 bases and J by 8 bases, 5 bases remained unmatched. The germline V gene has CDR1 MNHNY and CDR2 SVGAGI (reference sequence). The CDR3 loop spans 14 amino acids. In DNA, the CDR3 is TGTGCCAGCAGTTATCAGACAGGGGGACACACCATATATTTT. This gives the protein CASSYQTGGHTIYF.

This rearrangement joins TRBV5-1 to TRBJ2-1, with a possible D match to TRBD2 (6 bases). Trimming pared 4 bases from V and 13 bases from J, leaving 21 bases between. Germline V gene lookup returns CDR1 SGHRS and CDR2 YFSETQ. This CDR3 comprises 14 residues. This CDR3 is CASSELRDLEDQFF. CDR3 nucleotides: TGCGCCAGCAGCGAACTCCGGGACTTGGAAGACCAGTTCTTC.

V gene TRBV5-6 combines with J gene TRBJ1-6; TRBD1 matches 10 bases. CDR3 length: 15 residues. J lost 11 bases, V lost 4 bases, and 9 bases had no gene match. The V gene's germline CDR1 is SGHDT and CDR2 YYEEEE. CDR3 loop: CASSHQGQGWAPLHF. CDR3 in DNA: TGTGCCAGCAGCCACCAGGGACAGGGGTGGGCACCCCTCCACTTT.

This clone has just a few counts. V gene TRBV5-1 combines with J gene TRBJ2-2; 8 bases are a match to TRBD1. This CDR3 contains 17 residues. Trimming removed 0 bases from V and 1 base from J; junction bases left unmatched: 5. In germline, CDR1 is SGHRS, CDR2 YFSETQ. In DNA, the CDR3 is TGCGCCAGCAGCTTGGTAGCCGGGACAGGGAACACCGGGGAGCTGTTTTTT. This codes for CASSLVAGTGNTGELFF.

The gene calls are TRBV19 and TRBJ2-3; TRBD1 agrees at 10 bases. V shed 4 bases and J 7 bases; nucleotides not matched to a gene: 8. The CDR3 covers 15 residues. The germline gives CDR1 LNHDA, CDR2 SQIVND (reference sequence). The CDR3 bases are TGTGCCAGTAGTAGAGGGACAGGGGATTTAAATACGCAGTATTTT. As protein: CASSRGTGDLNTQYF.

J is TRBJ1-2 and V is TRBV6-1; TRBD1 might be the D (5 bases). The CDR3 consists of 15 residues. CDR1 is MNHNS, CDR2 SASEGT, per germline. Trimming took 2 bases from V and 0 from J, leaving 10 bases between them. This chain's CDR3 is CASSETQGTNYGYTF. The CDR3 region has the DNA TGTGCCAGCAGTGAAACCCAGGGAACTAACTATGGCTACACCTTC.

The rearrangement links TRBV11-3 to TRBJ2-3; 11 bases are shared with TRBD2. Germline V gene lookup returns CDR1 SGHNT and CDR2 YENEEA. The CDR3 has 16 residues. With 5 bases clipped from V and 2 bases from J, the junction kept 6 bases outside the gene matches. The CDR3 spells CASSGRTSGLTDTQYF. The CDR3 bases are TGTGCCAGCAGCGGCAGGACTAGCGGGCTCACAGATACGCAGTATTTT.

CDR3 in amino acids: CASSLIQGYSRSYTF. The CDR3 nucleotides read TGTGCCAGCAGCTTAATACAGGGGTATAGTCGGAGCTACACCTTC. The V and J genes are TRBV6-5 and TRBJ1-2; 7 nucleotides line up with TRBD1. The J segment lost 9 bases and the V segment lost 6 bases, leaving 16 bases of the junction unmatched. Germline CDR1 and CDR2: MNHEY and SVGAGI. The CDR3 runs to 15 residues.

The chain employs TRBV5-1 and TRBJ2-5; D possibly corresponds to TRBD2 (6 bases). The end of the DNA aligns better with TRBJ2-7, so the J call may be wrong. CDR1 and CDR2 from the germline V gene are SGHRS and YFSETQ. This CDR3 is built from 16 residues. This CDR3 reads CASSWTGTVSSYEQYF. In DNA, the CDR3 is TGCGCCAGCAGCTGGACCGGGACTGTGAGCTCCTACGAGCAGTACTTC.

This clone was counted between two and nine times. The chain couples TRBV10-1 to TRBJ2-7; no reliable D call. CDR3 size: 11 residues. Germline CDR1 and CDR2: WNHNN and SYGVQD (reference sequence). The CDR3 DNA is TGCGCCAGCAGTGAGTCGATGGCTGTGGGCGTC. It specifies CASSESMAVGV.

In its sample, this clone was seen once. The chain uses TRBV5-1 and TRBJ2-5; the D gene is possibly TRBD1 (5 bases). The V end was cut by 4 bases, the J end by 4 bases, with 14 bases between. In germline, CDR1 is SGHRS, CDR2 YFSETQ. The CDR3 has 14 amino acids. The DNA for the CDR3 is TGCGCCAGCAGCAGAGGCCAGGGTGGAGAGACCCAGTACTTC. Its translation: CASSRGQGGETQYF.

The chain has TRBV7-9 and TRBJ1-3, with D unresolved. Between the trimmed V and J ends, which lost 4 bases and 2 bases, there was a span of 3 bases. CDR1 is SEHNR, CDR2 FQNEAQ, per germline (reference sequence). This CDR3 spans 12 amino acids. CDR3 residues: CASSSPGNTIYF. The CDR3 bases are TGTGCCAGCAGCTCTCCTGGAAACACCATATATTTT.

V usage is TRBV7-9 and J usage is TRBJ2-5; 9 bases fit TRBD2. The J call may be in error: the DNA end matches TRBJ2-7 better. Per germline, CDR1 SEHNR and CDR2 FQNEAQ (reference sequence). This CDR3 spans 14 amino acids. The CDR3 sequence is CASSYNSGSGEQYF. In DNA, the CDR3 is TGTGCCAGCAGCTACAATAGCGGGAGTGGCGAGCAGTACTTC.

The CDR3 sequence: CASSVITGDGYTF. CDR3 bases: TGTGCCAGCAGCGTTATCACAGGAGATGGCTACACCTTC. The rearrangement joins TRBV9 to TRBJ1-2; possible D gene TRBD1, 5 bases. The CDR3 has 13 amino acids. In germline, CDR1 is SGDLS, CDR2 YYNGEE. Trimming left V 2 bases short and J 6 bases short, with 11 bases between.

With respect to this clone: The same CDR3 arises from other DNA sequences in this sample as well. This rearrangement joins TRBV7-8 to TRBJ2-3; D unresolved. V lost 5 bases and J lost 0, with 15 bases in between. This CDR3 region has 16 residues. The germline gives CDR1 SGHVS, CDR2 FQNEAQ. The CDR3 protein is CASSIPWPSSTDTQYF. DNA for the CDR3: TGTGCCAGCAGCATACCCTGGCCCAGTAGCACAGATACGCAGTATTTT.